Included here is one TCR beta chain sequence, with context. Its specificity is not known. The data originate from a study of cytomegalovirus exposure and HLA in healthy donors. Findings of the study overall: Despite most TCR sequences being rare, some public TCRs occurred in many donors. In a later analysis, a missense DCLRE1C variant was linked to TCR beta V- and J-gene trimming.

The primer mix had 60 Vbeta and 13 Jbeta primers. Generated by immunoSEQ multiplex PCR, the TCRdb table keeps only in-frame clones and is missing some. The top ten clones hold about 2% of a sample with 100,000 to 130,000 clones, approximately 76% of them seen once. Those who donated were healthy bone marrow donors. The V gene lost 4 bases and the J gene lost 0 bases, with 8 bases spanning the gap. CDR3 size: 13 residues. Per germline, CDR1 SGHNT and CDR2 YYREEE (reference sequence). This clonotype originated in a man between 18 and 29 years old in good health and CMV-seronegative. Sequencing was performed on PBMCs. The chain employs TRBV5-4 and TRBJ2-7, with D hard to call. The CDR3 here is CASSPRGSYEQYF. Here the CDR3 DNA reads TGTGCCAGCAGCCCCCGCGGCTCCTACGAGCAGTACTTC. Based on the CDR3 plus reference TRBV5-4 and TRBJ2-7, the full variable domain is ETGVTQSPTHLIKTRGQQVTLRCSSQSGHNTVSWYQQALGQGPQFIFQYYREEENGRGNFPPRFSGLQFPNYSSELNVNALELDDSALYLCASSPRGSYEQYFGPGTRLTVT.